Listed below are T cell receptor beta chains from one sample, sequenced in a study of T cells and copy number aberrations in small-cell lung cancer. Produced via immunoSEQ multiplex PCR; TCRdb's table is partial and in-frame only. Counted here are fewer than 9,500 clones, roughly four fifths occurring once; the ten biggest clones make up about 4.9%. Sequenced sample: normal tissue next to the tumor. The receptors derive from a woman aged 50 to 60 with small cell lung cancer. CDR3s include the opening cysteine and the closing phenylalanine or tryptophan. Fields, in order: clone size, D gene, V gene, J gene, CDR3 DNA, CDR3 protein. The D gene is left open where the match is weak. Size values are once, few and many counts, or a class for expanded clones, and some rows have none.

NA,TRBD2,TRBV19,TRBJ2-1,TGTGCCAGTAGTACTAGCGGGAGGGCCATGTTTGGGAATGAGCAGTTCTTC,CASSTSGRAMFGNEQFF
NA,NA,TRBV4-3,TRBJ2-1,TGCGCCAGCAGCCAGACATCGATAGCGGCTTCCTACAATGAGCAGTTCTTC,CASSQTSIAASYNEQFF
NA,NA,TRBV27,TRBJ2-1,TGTGCCAGCAGTTCCCTGAGCTCCTACAATGAGCAGTTCTTC,CASSSLSSYNEQFF
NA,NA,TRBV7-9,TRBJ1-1,TGTGCCAGCAGCTTAGTTCTGAACACTGAAGCTTTCTTT,CASSLVLNTEAFF
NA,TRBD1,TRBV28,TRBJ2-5,TGTGCCAGCAGTATCGGGACAGAGAGAGTGGAGACCCAGTACTTC,CASSIGTERVETQYF
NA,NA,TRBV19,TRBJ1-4,TGTGCCAGTAGTTCGGGGGGGGGAAGTGAAAAACTGTTTTTT,CASSSGGGSEKLFF
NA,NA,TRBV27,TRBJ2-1,TGTGCCAGAGAAGCCGGGGGATCTTTTGGGAATGAGCAGTTCTTC,CAREAGGSFGNEQFF
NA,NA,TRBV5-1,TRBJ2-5,TGCGCCAGCAGCTTGGTTTCAGTCCAAGAGACCCAGTACTTC,CASSLVSVQETQYF
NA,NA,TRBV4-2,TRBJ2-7,TGTGCCAGCAGCGCAAGGCGCTCCTACGAGCAGTACTTC,CASSARRSYEQYF
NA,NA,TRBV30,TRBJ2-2,TGTGCCTGGCAAACTAGCCTTAACGGGGAGCTGTTTTTT,CAWQTSLNGELFF
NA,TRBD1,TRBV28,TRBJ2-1,TGTGCCAGCATCCTACAGGGGGCGGGGTACAATGAGCAGTTCTTC,CASILQGAGYNEQFF
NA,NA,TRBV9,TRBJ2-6,TGTGCCAGCAGCGCACAGGGACTTCCAACCCACTCTGGGGCCAACGTCCTGACTTTC,CASSAQGLPTHSGANVLTF
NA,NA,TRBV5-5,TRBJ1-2,TGTGCCAGCAGCTCCCCCGGTCCGCTCGGCTACACCTTC,CASSSPGPLGYTF
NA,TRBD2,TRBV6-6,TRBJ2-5,TGTGCCAGCAGTTACGGCGGGAGCGTGGAGACCCAGTACTTC,CASSYGGSVETQYF
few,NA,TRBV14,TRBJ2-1,TGTGCCAGCAGCCAACGGCTGAAGAATGAGCAGTTCTTC,CASSQRLKNEQFF
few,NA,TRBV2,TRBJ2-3,TGTGCCAGCAGTGATCCCAACGGGGGCACAGATACGCAGTATTTT,CASSDPNGGTDTQYF
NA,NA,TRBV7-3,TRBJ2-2,TGTGCCAGCAGCCTACTAGACACCGGGGAGCTGTTTTTT,CASSLLDTGELFF